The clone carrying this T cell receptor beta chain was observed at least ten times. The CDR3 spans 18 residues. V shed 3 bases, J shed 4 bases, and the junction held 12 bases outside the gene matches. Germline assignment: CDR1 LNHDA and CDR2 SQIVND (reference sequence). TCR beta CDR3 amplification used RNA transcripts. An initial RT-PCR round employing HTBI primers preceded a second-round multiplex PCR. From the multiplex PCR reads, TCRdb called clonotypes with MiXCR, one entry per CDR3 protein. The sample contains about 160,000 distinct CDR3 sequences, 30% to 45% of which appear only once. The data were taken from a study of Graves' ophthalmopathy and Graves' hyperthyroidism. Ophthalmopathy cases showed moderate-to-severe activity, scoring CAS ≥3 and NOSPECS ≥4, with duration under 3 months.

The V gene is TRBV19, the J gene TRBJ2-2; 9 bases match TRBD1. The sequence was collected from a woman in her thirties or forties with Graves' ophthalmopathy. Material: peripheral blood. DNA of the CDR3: TGTGCCAGTAGTATTGAGGCGGGACAGGGACTAATCACCGGGGAGCTGTTTTTT. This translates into CASSIEAGQGLITGELFF.